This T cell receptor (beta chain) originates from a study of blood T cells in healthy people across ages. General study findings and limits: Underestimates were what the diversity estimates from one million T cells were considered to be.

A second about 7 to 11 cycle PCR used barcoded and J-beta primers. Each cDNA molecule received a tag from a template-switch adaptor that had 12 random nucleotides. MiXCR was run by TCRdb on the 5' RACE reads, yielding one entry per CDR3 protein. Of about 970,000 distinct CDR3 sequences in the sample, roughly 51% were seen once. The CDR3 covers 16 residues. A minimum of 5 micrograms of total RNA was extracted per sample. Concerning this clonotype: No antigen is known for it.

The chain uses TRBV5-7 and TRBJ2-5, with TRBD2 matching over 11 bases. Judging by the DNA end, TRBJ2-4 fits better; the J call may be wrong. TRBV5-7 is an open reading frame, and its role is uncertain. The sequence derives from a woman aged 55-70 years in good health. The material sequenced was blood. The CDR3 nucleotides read TGTGCCAGCATCACCGTAGCGGGAGGGTTTAAAAACATTCAGTACTTC. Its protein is CASITVAGGFKNIQYF.